This T cell receptor beta chain was retrieved from a study of siplizumab effects on memory and regulatory T cells. V lost 2 bases and J 1 base, leaving 11 bases between the germline ends. The CDR3 covers 15 residues. Germline CDR1 reads MNHNS; CDR2 reads SASEGT. Study results and limitations: Versus 26.9% in controls, the mappable alloreactive CD4+ clones averaged roughly 68% Treg-derived with siplizumab.

Note on this clone: The antigen is not known.

Repertoires were generated with immunoSEQ multiplex PCR, while TCRdb's copy carries only in-frame clones and drops some. The sample holds about 100,000 clones, more than 85% seen once. The sequence derives from a human donor in good health. Sequences were obtained from CD4+ T cells sorted from blood. This chain uses TRBV6-1 with TRBJ1-2; D unresolved. The chain's CDR3 is CASSERENNNYGYTF. In nucleotides, the CDR3 is TGTGCCAGCAGTGAACGAGAAAATAATAACTATGGCTACACCTTC.